This T cell receptor beta chain was sequenced for a study of T cells after yellow fever vaccination. This clonotype was seen more than once but under ten times. With 2 bases removed from V and 9 bases from J, the gap between germline ends came to 18 bases. The CDR3 is 14 amino acids. Germline CDR1 reads SGHDT; CDR2 reads YYEEEE. TCRdb ran MiXCR on the 5' RACE reads and lists one entry per CDR3 protein. Among fewer than 450,000 distinct CDR3 sequences listed, approximately 8% were seen once. This TCR was sampled from a young man who received the YFV17D yellow fever vaccine. V is TRBV5-6 and J is TRBJ2-7; D might be TRBD1 (5 bases). Sample: PBMCs, taken 35 to 50 days after the first yellow fever vaccination. The CDR3 bases are TGTGCCAGCAGCTTCAGCAGGGTAACGGGCGTGCAGTACTTC. Its translation: CASSFSRVTGVQYF.